The 11 T cell receptor beta chains below were found in one sample sequenced in a study of blood T cell repertoires in COVID-19. Sequenced by immunoSEQ multiplex PCR; TCRdb stores in-frame clones only, minus some. The repertoire consists of roughly 150,000 clones, with about 88% occurring once and the leading ten covering around 2.5%. Input material: peripheral blood. The receptors were gathered from an elderly woman with COVID-19, enrolled during active disease.

The CDR3 DNA reads as TGTGCCAGCAGCGGGACTAGCGCGAGCTCCTACAATGAGCAGTTCTTC. It specifies CASSGTSASSYNEQFF. This chain joins TRBV9 and TRBJ2-1, with 9 bases lining up with TRBD2. The germline gives CDR1 SGDLS, CDR2 YYNGEE. V was pared by 3 bases and J by 0 bases, with 4 bases of the junction left unmatched. The CDR3 sequence is 16 residues long.

V and J are TRBV12-3 or TRBV12-4 and TRBJ2-1; 7 positions match TRBD2. After removal of 8 bases from V and 14 bases from J, the junction contained 9 bases not matched to a gene. This CDR3 comprises 11 residues. CDR3 sequence reads: CASGQAGEEFF. DNA for the CDR3: TGTGCCAGCGGGCAGGCGGGAGAGGAGTTCTTC.

In this sample, this clone turned up a few times. This chain joins TRBV10-3 and TRBJ1-6; D not certain. Looked up from germline, CDR1 is ENHRY and CDR2 is SYGVKD. The CDR3 loop spans 15 amino acids. V was pared by 3 bases and J by 7 bases, with 13 bases between. The CDR3 DNA reads TGTGCCATCAGTGAACGGGAAGTCAGCAATTCACCCCTCCACTTT. Translated: CAISEREVSNSPLHF.

This clone has a handful of counts. The chain carries TRBV10-3 and TRBJ1-1, with 8 bases fitting TRBD1. This CDR3 is 17 amino acids long. The junction had 15 bases not matched to a gene; V was cut back by 4 bases and J by 5 bases. Germline CDR1 and CDR2: ENHRY and SYGVKD. The CDR3 loop is CAISVFRDRSSFTEAFF. DNA of the CDR3: TGTGCCATCAGTGTTTTCCGGGACAGGTCAAGTTTTACTGAAGCTTTCTTT.

This clone is a singleton in its sample. CDR3 loop: CASSQARGYGYTF. In DNA, the CDR3 is TGCGCCAGCAGCCAAGCCAGGGGCTATGGCTACACCTTC. V usage is TRBV4-1 and J usage is TRBJ1-2; a weak D match, TRBD1 (6 bases). The V gene lost 1 base and the J gene lost 4 bases, with 7 bases spanning the gap. The germline gives CDR1 MGHRA, CDR2 YSYEKL. The CDR3 extends over 13 amino acids.

This rearrangement joins TRBV7-2 to TRBJ2-3; 9 bases match TRBD2. J was trimmed by 6 bases and V by 3 bases; bases with no gene match: 7. The CDR3 length is 15 residues. The germline V gene encodes CDR1 SGHTA and CDR2 FQGNSA. Here the CDR3 reads CASSLSSGAWDTQYF. In nucleotides, the CDR3 is TGTGCCAGCAGCTTGTCTAGCGGGGCCTGGGATACGCAGTATTTT.

The V and J genes are TRBV12-5 and TRBJ1-3; no clear D. Germline V CDR1 and CDR2: LGHNT, FRNRAP. The length of the CDR3 is 16 residues. The V gene lost 7 bases and the J gene lost 2 bases, with 18 bases spanning the gap. The CDR3 bases are TGTGCTAGTGCCCTTGGTTCGTTAGAAACTGGAAACACCATATATTTT. This codes for CASALGSLETGNTIYF.

This chain connects TRBV6-5 to TRBJ1-2; 8 nucleotides align to TRBD1. The length of the CDR3 is 15 residues. V lost 7 bases to trimming and J lost 0 bases; unmatched junction nucleotides: 7. The germline V gene has CDR1 MNHEY and CDR2 SVGAGI. The CDR3 bases are TGTGCCAGCACCAGAGACAGGGGTGCTAACTATGGCTACACCTTC. It translates to CASTRDRGANYGYTF.

V and J are TRBV9 and TRBJ2-1; 7 bases agree with TRBD2. In germline, CDR1 is SGDLS, CDR2 YYNGEE. The length of the CDR3 is 14 residues. The trim removed 3 bases at V and 3 bases at J, leaving 3 bases unmatched. In DNA, the CDR3 is TGTGCCAGCAGCGCTCAGCGGGGCTACAATGAGCAGTTCTTC. Its translation: CASSAQRGYNEQFF.

V and J are TRBV19 and TRBJ2-7; 9 nucleotides match TRBD1. V lost 3 bases, J lost 6 bases, and 15 bases stayed unmatched. CDR1 and CDR2 (germline): LNHDA, SQIVND (reference sequence). The CDR3 length is 17 residues. CDR3 residues: CASSIRIIPGQGAEQYF. CDR3 bases: TGTGCCAGTAGTATTCGGATCATCCCGGGACAGGGAGCCGAGCAGTACTTC.

The chain is built from TRBV15 and TRBJ2-7; D is perhaps TRBD1 (6 bases). The V gene's germline CDR1 is LNHNV and CDR2 YYDKDF (reference sequence). Deletions cut 0 bases from V and 7 bases from J, with 13 bases between. The CDR3 totals 14 residues. As DNA, the CDR3 is TGTGCCACCAGCAGAGATCCCACAGGGTTTGAGCAGTACTTC. It encodes CATSRDPTGFEQYF. Supplemented by reference TRBV15 and TRBJ2-7, the full variable domain reads DAMVIQNPRYQVTQFGKPVTLSCSQTLNHNVMYWYQQKSSQAPKLLFHYYDKDFNNEADTPDNFQSRRPNTSFCFLDIRSPGLGDTAMYLCATSRDPTGFEQYFGPGTRLTVT.